The 19 T cell receptor beta chains in this list originate from one sample, sequenced in a study of CD8 T cells in Susac syndrome (dated by TCRdb to the late 2010s). The library was produced with the immunoSEQ multiplex PCR assay. RNA was extracted using the RNeasy kit, and roughly 0.5 to 1 microgram was reverse transcribed with random hexamers. The public sequencing data were trimmed at Q25 with fastp and processed into clonotypes with MiXCR by TCRdb, which kept only in-frame beta chains. Identical CDR3 proteins give one entry, which carries the most common genes and DNA. For this sample the table gives about 200,000 distinct CDR3 sequences, of which roughly 92% were detected only once. The ten largest clones represent 0.095% to 0.12% of the sample. Material: CD4+ T cells from PBMCs. These receptors were collected from a human donor in good health.

The genes are TRBV6-6 and TRBJ1-1; the D gene is possibly TRBD1 (6 bases). This CDR3 is built from 12 residues. V lost 3 bases, J lost 11 bases, and 13 bases lay in between. Germline values: CDR1 MNHNY, CDR2 SVGAGI (reference sequence). The CDR3: CASSYEGGGAFF. CDR3 in DNA: TGTGCCAGCAGTTATGAGGGGGGTGGGGCTTTCTTT.

The chain joins TRBV6-2 or TRBV6-3 to TRBJ2-5; D perhaps matches TRBD1 (5 bases). Germline loops: CDR1 MNHEY, CDR2 SVGEGT. Trimming removed 5 bases from V and 2 bases from J, with 12 bases in between. This CDR3 has 14 residues. In DNA form, the CDR3 reads TGTGCCAGCAGTCTCGACAGCTATCAAGAGACCCAGTACTTC. Encoded protein: CASSLDSYQETQYF.

The chain combines TRBV29-1 with TRBJ2-4; D could derive from TRBD1 or TRBD2 (5 bases each). Trimming took 3 bases from V and 6 from J, leaving 12 bases between them. The CDR3 consists of 13 residues. Germline loops: CDR1 SQVTM, CDR2 ANQGSEA. CDR3: CSVDAGAGNIQYF. In DNA, the CDR3 is TGCAGCGTTGATGCCGGGGCCGGAAACATTCAGTACTTC.

The V and J genes are TRBV19 and TRBJ1-5; 10 positions agree with TRBD1. This CDR3 contains 18 residues. CDR1 is LNHDA, CDR2 SQIVND, per germline (reference sequence). Trimming took 7 bases from V and 0 from J; bases not matched to a gene: 12. This chain's CDR3 is CASTPIKTGGYSNQPQHF. As DNA, the CDR3 is TGTGCCAGTACCCCTATCAAGACAGGGGGCTATAGCAATCAGCCCCAGCATTTT.

A single count supports this clonotype. The chain joins TRBV20-1 to TRBJ2-1; 10 bases are a match to TRBD2. There are 15 residues in the CDR3. Germline-derived CDR1 and CDR2 are DFQATT and SNEGSKA (reference sequence). Trimming removed 8 bases from V and 2 bases from J; junction bases left unmatched: 9. This CDR3 reads CSPRGLAGAYNEQFF. As DNA, the CDR3 is TGCAGTCCGAGGGGCCTAGCGGGAGCCTACAATGAGCAGTTCTTC.

The gene calls are TRBV19 and TRBJ1-1; tentatively, D is TRBD1 (6 bases). The CDR3 totals 13 residues. Germline V gives CDR1 LNHDA, CDR2 SQIVND (reference sequence). With 7 bases removed from V and 2 bases from J, the gap between germline ends came to 11 bases. In DNA, the CDR3 is TGTGCCAGTACCCACAGGGCCAACACTGAAGCTTTCTTT. Translation: CASTHRANTEAFF.

The chain employs TRBV5-6 and TRBJ2-1; TRBD2 matches 7 bases. The CDR3 spans 16 residues. Trimming at V came to 0 bases and at J to 0 bases, leaving 3 bases not matched to a gene. Germline CDR1 and CDR2: SGHDT and YYEEEE. Here the CDR3 reads CASSLGWGGSYNEQFF. The CDR3 coding sequence is TGTGCCAGCAGCTTGGGTTGGGGGGGCTCCTACAATGAGCAGTTCTTC.

The chain uses TRBV21-1 and TRBJ2-2; TRBD1, as called in the table, went unchecked against the DNA. TRBV21-1 is flagged as a pseudogene. The CDR3 is 18 residues long. CDR3 nucleotide sequence: TGTGCCAGCAGCAAAGTGACCCTGACAGGGGCGGCCACCGGGGAGCTGTTTTTT. It specifies CASSKVTLTGAATGELFF.

The chain couples TRBV11-1 to TRBJ2-3; 12 bases are shared with TRBD2. The CDR3 is made up of 16 amino acids. The junction had 4 bases not matched to a gene; V was cut back by 5 bases and J by 1 base. The germline CDR1 and CDR2 sequences are SGHAT and FQDESV (reference sequence). The CDR3 coding sequence is TGTGCCAGCAGCCCGGGGACTAGCGGGCGCACAGATACGCAGTATTTT. Translated, it gives CASSPGTSGRTDTQYF.

The chain combines TRBV7-2 with TRBJ2-3, with D perhaps matching TRBD1 or TRBD2 (5 bases each). From germline, CDR1 is SGHTA and CDR2 FQGNSA. The CDR3 runs to 15 residues. Trimming took 4 bases from V and 3 from J, leaving 14 bases between them. CDR3 nucleotide sequence: TGTGCCAGCAGCTCTTGGGACCTACTAACAGATACGCAGTATTTT. Its protein product is CASSSWDLLTDTQYF.

This clonotype was counted a single time. The chain joins TRBV12-3 or TRBV12-4 to TRBJ2-6; possibly TRBD1 or TRBD2 for D (5 bases each). The CDR3 loop spans 16 amino acids. Trimming cost V 6 bases and J 0 bases, with 12 bases left between them. CDR3 bases: TGTGCCAGCAGCCCTGGGACGGCCTCTGGGGCCAACGTCCTGACTTTC. Translating gives CASSPGTASGANVLTF.

J is TRBJ2-3 and V is TRBV6-5; 9 nucleotides line up with TRBD2. In germline, CDR1 is MNHEY, CDR2 SVGAGI. V gave up 3 bases and J gave up 5 bases; unmatched junction bases: 6. This CDR3 region has 15 residues. CDR3 in DNA: TGTGCCAGCAGTTATGCTAGCGGGGTTCTAGATACGCAGTATTTT. Translation gives CASSYASGVLDTQYF.

The rearrangement joins TRBV12-3 or TRBV12-4 to TRBJ1-2; D is possibly TRBD1 (6 bases). V was pared by 6 bases and J by 8 bases, with 19 bases between. The CDR3 sequence is 14 residues long. CDR3 residues: CASSLMTGVLGYTF. In nucleotides, the CDR3 is TGTGCCAGCAGCCTGATGACAGGCGTCCTCGGCTACACCTTC.

V gene TRBV27 combines with J gene TRBJ2-2; D possibly matches TRBD1 or TRBD2 (6 bases each). This CDR3 region has 15 residues. The V end lost 3 bases, the J end lost 4 bases, and 12 bases lay between the germline ends. The germline CDR1 and CDR2 sequences are MNHEY and SMNVEV (reference sequence). The CDR3 DNA is TGTGCCAGCAGTTTCGGAGGGACAAGCACCGGGGAGCTGTTTTTT. Its protein is CASSFGGTSTGELFF.

This CDR3 reads CASSPRGEYEQYF. The CDR3 DNA reads TGTGCCAGCTCACCACGAGGAGAGTACGAGCAGTACTTC. This sequence joins TRBV18 and TRBJ2-7; D remains ambiguous. The CDR3 totals 13 residues. Trimming stripped 1 base from V and 4 bases from J, with 8 bases between. Germline V gene data show CDR1 as KGHSH and CDR2 as LQKENI.

The chain employs TRBV5-1 and TRBJ1-1; weak D call: TRBD1 (6 bases). Trimming left V 4 bases short and J 5 bases short, with 18 bases between. Germline assignment: CDR1 SGHRS and CDR2 YFSETQ. The CDR3 totals 15 residues. CDR3 protein: CASSPVQGVGTEAFF. CDR3 coding DNA: TGCGCCAGCAGCCCTGTACAGGGCGTGGGTACTGAAGCTTTCTTT.

The V and J genes are TRBV28 and TRBJ2-6; tentative D call: TRBD1 (5 bases). Germline lookup yields CDR1 MDHEN and CDR2 SYDVKM. This CDR3 has 15 residues. Trimming removed 6 bases from V and 0 bases from J, with 9 bases in between. The CDR3, as DNA: TGTGCCAGCAGAACAGGCTCCTCTGGGGCCAACGTCCTGACTTTC. Protein sequence: CASRTGSSGANVLTF.

The rearrangement joins TRBV12-3 or TRBV12-4 to TRBJ2-1, with TRBD2 as a possible D gene (5 bases). This CDR3 has 15 amino acids. V dropped 4 bases and J dropped 4 bases, with 14 bases sitting between them. The CDR3 sequence: CASSSTRVPYNEQFF. DNA of the CDR3: TGTGCCAGCAGTTCGACGAGGGTCCCATACAATGAGCAGTTCTTC.

This CDR3 is CSARDWRGGKNIQYF. The CDR3 bases are TGCAGTGCTAGAGATTGGAGGGGAGGCAAAAACATTCAGTACTTC. V usage is TRBV20-1 and J usage is TRBJ2-4, with a tentative D call TRBD2 (6 bases). The ends were cut back, 0 bases at V and 3 bases at J, with 12 bases in the middle. The CDR3 has 15 residues. Per the germline V gene, CDR1 is DFQATT and CDR2 is SNEGSKA (reference sequence).